What follows are 31 T cell receptor beta chains derived from one specimen sequenced in a study of human CD8 memory T cell subsets (dated by TCRdb to the early 2020s). A Human TCR Profiling Kit was used to prepare UMI-labeled 5' RACE TCRbeta libraries. TCRdb reanalyzed the reads, keeping one entry per CDR3 protein sequence and omitting DNA. For this sample, the table gives approximately 12,000 distinct CDR3 sequences. The ten largest clones represent under 10% of the sample. Sequencing was carried out using CD8+ T cells from PBMCs. These TCRs come from a human donor in good health.

The V gene is TRBV28, the J gene TRBJ2-5; with no DNA, the TCRdb D assignment of TRBD2 cannot be verified. CDR3 length equals 18 residues. Germline V gene data show CDR1 as MDHEN and CDR2 as SYDVKM. The CDR3 sequence is CASSLSLVAGGPGETQYF.

The CDR3 sequence: CASSFRDTGPNEQFF. The chain is built from TRBV7-3 and TRBJ2-1; TCRdb proposes TRBD1, but this gene call is untestable without DNA. Germline-derived CDR1 and CDR2 are SGHTA and FQGTGA. This CDR3 is 15 amino acids long.

This chain uses TRBV24-1 with TRBJ2-2; TCRdb's assignment of TRBD2 cannot be checked, as there is no DNA. The CDR3 sequence is 15 residues long. The germline V gene encodes CDR1 KGHDR and CDR2 SFDVKD. This chain's CDR3 is CATSDLAGDTGELFF.

This rearrangement joins TRBV6-2 or TRBV6-3 to TRBJ2-1; TCRdb's assignment of TRBD1 cannot be checked, as there is no DNA. The CDR3 is 18 amino acids. CDR1 MNHEY and CDR2 SVGEGT come from the germline V gene. CDR3 in amino acids: CASKTRTGPSISYNEQFF.

The genes are TRBV29-1 and TRBJ1-2; the D call from TCRdb, TRBD1, cannot be confirmed without DNA. The CDR3 sequence is 15 residues long. Germline CDR1 SQVTM, CDR2 ANQGSEA. CDR3: CSVDFPGAPAYGYTF.

CDR3 loop: CASQAGTGELFF. The chain joins TRBV12-3 or TRBV12-4 to TRBJ2-2; the D call of TRBD1 rests on TCRdb alone, since no DNA is present to check it. The CDR3 length is 12 residues.

V gene TRBV19 combines with J gene TRBJ1-1. CDR3 size: 12 residues. CDR1 is LNHDA, CDR2 SQIVND, per germline (reference sequence). The CDR3 loop reads CASSVFDTEAFF.

This chain links TRBV12-3 or TRBV12-4 with TRBJ2-7. This CDR3 contains 13 residues. The CDR3 region is CASSFAGSHEQYF.

The chain combines TRBV20-1 with TRBJ2-7. Per germline, CDR1 DFQATT and CDR2 SNEGSKA (reference sequence). The CDR3 loop spans 13 amino acids. CDR3 region: CSARDLGNYEQYF.

The rearrangement uses TRBV11-3 and TRBJ2-7. Germline CDR1 reads SGHNT; CDR2 reads YENEEA. The CDR3 totals 13 residues. CDR3: CASSQDNTYEQYF.

This clonotype counts as medium-sized by frequency. This chain's CDR3 is CASSPEGWGQEKLFF. The chain carries TRBV4-3 and TRBJ1-4; checking the TCRdb D call of TRBD1 is not possible without DNA. CDR1 and CDR2 (germline): LGHNA, YSLEER. CDR3 length: 15 amino acids.

The V call is TRBV20-1, the J call TRBJ2-1; lacking DNA, the TRBD2 call made by TCRdb goes unchecked. Looked up from germline, CDR1 is DFQATT and CDR2 is SNEGSKA (reference sequence). This CDR3 contains 14 residues. CDR3 sequence reads: CSASSEGQVVEQFF.

The J gene is TRBJ1-5, the V gene TRBV5-5. This CDR3 comprises 15 residues. In germline, CDR1 is SGHKS, CDR2 YYEKEE (reference sequence). This CDR3 is CASSPRTGPEQPQHF.

This chain links TRBV24-1 with TRBJ2-7. Germline CDR1 is KGHDR and CDR2 is SFDVKD. This CDR3 has 13 residues. The CDR3 reads CATSDPVRYEQYF.

This clonotype is labeled medium-sized (0.01 to 0.1%) based on frequency. The rearrangement uses TRBV7-8 and TRBJ2-3. This CDR3 comprises 14 residues. CDR1 is SGHVS and CDR2 is FQNEAQ in the germline V gene. The chain's CDR3 is CASSLDGVVDTQYF.

The chain couples TRBV19 to TRBJ2-3; TCRdb designates TRBD2, a call that cannot be tested without DNA. CDR3 length equals 16 residues. Germline V gives CDR1 LNHDA, CDR2 SQIVND (reference sequence). CDR3 protein: CASSELAGAPTDTQYF.

The chain uses TRBV7-9 and TRBJ1-1; TCRdb reports TRBD1, a call that lacks DNA to check it against. The CDR3 is 13 amino acids. From germline, CDR1 is SEHNR and CDR2 FQNEAQ (reference sequence). The CDR3 loop is CASSLGGQPEAFF.

The rearrangement links TRBV5-1 to TRBJ2-1; without DNA, the TCRdb call of TRBD2 cannot be checked. The CDR3 runs 15 residues. Germline CDR1 is SGHRS and CDR2 is YFSETQ. The CDR3 region is CASSFRLAGANEQFF.

V is TRBV19 and J is TRBJ2-7; TCRdb selects TRBD1, and the lack of DNA leaves this call unchecked. The CDR3 contains 14 residues. CDR1 is LNHDA and CDR2 is SQIVND in the germline V gene (reference sequence). The CDR3 protein is CASSISGTAAEQYF.

The chain's CDR3 is CAWSVAAVSGTEAFF. This rearrangement joins TRBV30 to TRBJ1-1. This CDR3 is built from 15 residues. CDR1 is GTSNPN, CDR2 SVGIG, per germline (reference sequence). Filled out from reference TRBV30 and TRBJ1-1, the complete variable domain reads SQTIHQWPATLVQPVGSPLSLECTVEGTSNPNLYWYRQAAGRGLQLLFYSVGIGQISSEVPQNLSASRPQDRQFILSSKKLLLSDSGFYLCAWSVAAVSGTEAFFGQGTRLTVV.

V gene TRBV28 combines with J gene TRBJ1-2; TCRdb gives TRBD1 as the D gene, but with no DNA this cannot be confirmed. The CDR3 sequence is 15 residues long. Germline CDR1 is MDHEN and CDR2 is SYDVKM. The CDR3 sequence is CASSPGTAWPYGYTF.

This chain joins TRBV4-3 and TRBJ2-5; the D call from TCRdb, TRBD2, cannot be confirmed without DNA. In germline, CDR1 is LGHNA, CDR2 YSLEER. The CDR3 runs 13 residues. CDR3 loop: CASSPSGRGTQYF.

This chain links TRBV28 with TRBJ1-2. CDR3 length equals 16 residues. Germline V gene lookup returns CDR1 MDHEN and CDR2 SYDVKM. The CDR3 loop reads CASSLPSEVVYYGYTF.

The V and J genes are TRBV13 and TRBJ2-7. CDR3 size: 14 residues. Germline loops: CDR1 PRHDT, CDR2 FYEKMQ (reference sequence). The CDR3 region is CASSFGDRAYEQYF.

This clonotype counts as medium-sized by frequency. The chain combines TRBV10-3 with TRBJ1-1; TCRdb picks TRBD1, but there is no DNA to check that call. Per germline, CDR1 ENHRY and CDR2 SYGVKD. This CDR3 is built from 13 residues. This CDR3 reads CAINYGGGTEAFF.

The V and J genes are TRBV29-1 and TRBJ2-7; lacking DNA, the TRBD1 call made by TCRdb goes unchecked. CDR3 length: 12 amino acids. Germline CDR1 and CDR2: SQVTM and ANQGSEA. The CDR3 sequence is CSVCDWGAEQYF.

CDR3 sequence reads: CASSLERSAKNIQYF. The chain joins TRBV28 to TRBJ2-4. This CDR3 is 15 amino acids long. The germline CDR1 and CDR2 sequences are MDHEN and SYDVKM.

By frequency, this clonotype is medium-sized (0.01 to 0.1%). The chain has TRBV29-1 and TRBJ2-5; the D call of TRBD1 rests on TCRdb alone, since no DNA is present to check it. The length of the CDR3 is 15 residues. From germline, CDR1 is SQVTM and CDR2 ANQGSEA. Here the CDR3 reads CSVDPTGNPRETQYF.

According to its frequency, this clonotype is medium-sized. This chain joins TRBV5-6 and TRBJ2-5. This CDR3 region has 14 residues. Germline CDR1 SGHDT, CDR2 YYEEEE. The CDR3 reads CASSLAAGKKTQYF.

The chain employs TRBV5-6 and TRBJ2-1; TCRdb reports TRBD1, a call that lacks DNA to check it against. The length of the CDR3 is 14 residues. Per germline, CDR1 SGHDT and CDR2 YYEEEE. CDR3: CASSYLGAHNEQFF.

The V and J genes are TRBV6-1 and TRBJ2-7; with no DNA, the TCRdb D assignment of TRBD1 cannot be verified. The germline CDR1 and CDR2 sequences are MNHNS and SASEGT. CDR3 length: 14 amino acids. The CDR3 reads CASSGTLLPYEQYF.